This TCR beta chain is drawn from a study of STAT5B mutations in CD4+ large granular lymphocyte leukemia. Study findings and constraints: TRBV06-family usage was enriched in top patient clones (8/27) versus controls (2/35).

Data came from immunoSEQ multiplex PCR; TCRdb stores just in-frame clones and leaves some out. The sample lists about 6,300 clones, about two thirds seen once, with 1.9% in the top ten. Germline CDR1 reads MGHRA; CDR2 reads YSYEKL. The CDR3 has 16 residues. V was trimmed by 0 bases and J by 7 bases, leaving 19 bases between them. Comment on this clone: Antigen specificity is unknown.

This receptor was taken from a woman aged 70-85 years with CD4+ T-cell large granular lymphocyte leukemia. The V call is TRBV4-1, the J call TRBJ2-7; D unclear. The specimen was PBMCs. The CDR3 DNA follows: TGCGCCAGCAGCCAAGAATCCCTTGTGCCAAACTGGGAGCAGTACTTC. This codes for CASSQESLVPNWEQYF.